One sample yielded the 13 T cell receptor beta chains listed below, sequenced in a study of monozygotic twins with inflammatory bowel disease. Reprocessing the 5' RACE reads, TCRdb reports a single entry for every CDR3 protein and omits DNA. The sample table sets out 330,000 or so distinct CDR3 sequences. Sequencing input: blood. The source is a human donor with ulcerative colitis or Crohn's disease, or a healthy co-twin of an affected twin (not recorded which).

V usage is TRBV28 and J usage is TRBJ2-7; the TRBD1 assignment by TCRdb is unverifiable without DNA. CDR1 MDHEN and CDR2 SYDVKM come from the germline V gene. The CDR3 totals 16 residues. The chain's CDR3 is CASSFPGKGASYEQYF.

V usage is TRBV20-1 and J usage is TRBJ2-7; TCRdb outputs TRBD1, but without DNA this stays unchecked. CDR3 length equals 15 residues. Germline lookup yields CDR1 DFQATT and CDR2 SNEGSKA (reference sequence). The CDR3 protein is CSARPHGTGDYEQYF.

The chain recombines TRBV5-1 with TRBJ1-2; TCRdb names TRBD1, which stays unverified in the absence of DNA. Germline CDR1 SGHRS, CDR2 YFSETQ. CDR3 size: 12 residues. The CDR3 spells CASRDRGFGYTF.

V gene TRBV5-1 combines with J gene TRBJ2-2; the TRBD1 assignment by TCRdb is unverifiable without DNA. The CDR3 spans 16 residues. CDR1 is SGHRS, CDR2 YFSETQ, per germline. The CDR3 is CASSYTDRGRTGELFF.

The chain employs TRBV5-1 and TRBJ2-1; TCRdb selects TRBD2, and the lack of DNA leaves this call unchecked. This CDR3 has 15 amino acids. Germline V gene data show CDR1 as SGHRS and CDR2 as YFSETQ. The CDR3 sequence is CASSFTSGSDNEQFF.

This sequence joins TRBV7-6 and TRBJ2-7; as DNA is missing, the TRBD2 call by TCRdb cannot be tested. The CDR3 has 14 amino acids. CDR1 is SGHVS and CDR2 is FNYEAQ in the germline V gene. CDR3 loop: CASSLLAGTYEQYF.

CDR3 in amino acids: CASSPQQDYEQYF. The genes are TRBV18 and TRBJ2-7. Germline assignment: CDR1 KGHSH and CDR2 LQKENI. The CDR3 is made up of 13 amino acids.

The chain recombines TRBV6-5 with TRBJ1-1. The CDR3 spans 13 residues. Germline CDR1 reads MNHEY; CDR2 reads SVGAGI. CDR3 sequence: CASSYIGKGEAFF.

The chain has TRBV10-3 and TRBJ2-3; TCRdb's D call of TRBD1 is untestable without DNA. CDR3 length equals 16 residues. Germline CDR1 reads ENHRY; CDR2 reads SYGVKD. The CDR3: CAIRDRDRGVADTQYF.

The chain carries TRBV7-9 and TRBJ1-6. The CDR3 has 16 residues. Germline V gene lookup returns CDR1 SEHNR and CDR2 FQNEAQ (reference sequence). The CDR3 protein is CASSPGGGSGNSPLHF. The variable domain in full, completed from reference TRBV7-9 and TRBJ1-6, reads DTGVSQNPRHKITKRGQNVTFRCDPISEHNRLYWYRQTLGQGPEFLTYFQNEAQLEKSRLLSDRFSAERPKGSFSTLEIQRTEQGDSAMYLCASSPGGGSGNSPLHFGNGTRLTVT.

The chain combines TRBV7-8 with TRBJ2-3; TCRdb outputs TRBD2, but without DNA this stays unchecked. Germline loops: CDR1 SGHVS, CDR2 FQNEAQ. The CDR3 totals 19 residues. The CDR3 reads CASSKTSGTPEISTDTQYF.

The chain employs TRBV6-1 and TRBJ2-7. The CDR3 covers 14 residues. CDR1 is MNHNS, CDR2 SASEGT, per germline. The CDR3 protein is CASREIQGSYEQYF.

V gene TRBV20-1 combines with J gene TRBJ1-4. The CDR3 extends over 15 amino acids. CDR1 and CDR2 from the germline V gene are DFQATT and SNEGSKA (reference sequence). The CDR3 sequence: CSARAGRATNEKLFF.